Below, 27 T cell receptor beta chains from the same sample are listed, as sequenced in a study of blood T cell repertoires in COVID-19 (dated by TCRdb to about 2020). The library was produced with the immunoSEQ multiplex PCR assay. Sourced from immuneACCESS, this table was stored by TCRdb with only in-frame sequences that have V and J called. A share of the clones is absent; for the studies checked, an unresolved V gene accounts for under half, and the remainder has no known explanation. The sample table shows 150,000 to 200,000 clones, and roughly 85% are seen once. The top ten clones comprise 6.2% of the sample. The source material was PBMCs or T cells enriched from blood (not recorded which). These receptors were obtained from a man aged 40-55 years who had recovered from COVID-19.

This chain uses TRBV2 with TRBJ2-2; D may be TRBD2 (7 bases). The CDR3 totals 14 residues. Germline lookup yields CDR1 SNHLY and CDR2 FYNNEI. V lost 10 bases and J 1 base, leaving 13 bases between the germline ends. This CDR3 reads CATAGARNTGELFF. The CDR3 coding sequence is TGTGCCACGGCGGGGGCCCGGAACACCGGGGAGCTGTTTTTT.

This clone was observed a single time. The V gene is TRBV7-9, the J gene TRBJ2-6; 11 bases are a match to TRBD1. Germline-derived CDR1 and CDR2 are SEHNR and FQNEAQ (reference sequence). J gave up 0 bases and V 4 bases, and 2 bases lay outside the gene matches. The CDR3 totals 17 residues. CDR3 protein: CASSSGTGGSGANVLTF. CDR3 DNA sequence: TGTGCCAGCAGCTCGGGGACAGGGGGCTCTGGGGCCAACGTCCTGACTTTC.

CDR3 in amino acids: CASSFGGTVQETQYF. DNA of the CDR3: TGTGCCAGCAGCTTCGGAGGGACAGTCCAAGAGACCCAGTACTTC. The V and J genes are TRBV7-9 and TRBJ2-5; D might be TRBD1 (7 bases). Germline V gene lookup returns CDR1 SEHNR and CDR2 FQNEAQ (reference sequence). Trimming took 3 bases from V and 1 from J, leaving 12 bases between them. The CDR3 has 15 amino acids.

This clone showed up just once. The gene calls are TRBV11-2 and TRBJ2-1; 9 bases map to TRBD2. Losses at the gene ends were 3 bases for V and 4 bases for J; bases not matched to a gene: 4. This CDR3 has 15 amino acids. CDR1 SGHAT and CDR2 FQNNGV come from the germline V gene. The CDR3 protein is CASSFGTSPYNEQFF. CDR3 nucleotide sequence: TGTGCCAGCAGCTTCGGGACTAGCCCTTACAATGAGCAGTTCTTC.

The sample holds a few counts of this clone. The V gene is TRBV6-5, the J gene TRBJ1-5, with TRBD1 matching over 8 bases. V gave up 6 bases and J gave up 9 bases; unmatched junction bases: 7. From germline, CDR1 is MNHEY and CDR2 SVGAGI. This CDR3 is 13 amino acids long. CDR3 in amino acids: CASRQGVRGPQHF. The CDR3 DNA is TGTGCCAGCAGACAGGGGGTCCGGGGGCCCCAGCATTTT.

This clone occurred a few times. This rearrangement joins TRBV7-8 to TRBJ2-7; TRBD2 might be the D (5 bases). This CDR3 has 18 amino acids. Germline V CDR1 and CDR2: SGHVS, FQNEAQ. Trimming pared 3 bases from V and 2 bases from J, leaving 23 bases between. CDR3 coding DNA: TGTGCCAGCAGCTTCTTCCCCTCCCCTCTTGGACTCACCTACGAGCAGTACTTC. Its translation: CASSFFPSPLGLTYEQYF.

The chain recombines TRBV24-1 with TRBJ1-2; TRBD1 is a possible D gene (5 bases). V was cut by 5 bases and J by 4 bases, with 10 bases left in between. The CDR3 has 13 residues. Germline V lookup: CDR1 KGHDR, CDR2 SFDVKD. DNA of the CDR3: TGTGCCACCAGTGGGGGGGAGATCTATGGCTACACCTTC. Translating it yields CATSGGEIYGYTF.

This clone has more than one count but fewer than ten. This chain connects TRBV29-1 to TRBJ1-1; 8 bases are a match to TRBD1. Germline V gene lookup returns CDR1 SQVTM and CDR2 ANQGSEA. The CDR3 covers 12 residues. Germline trimming cut 6 bases from V and 3 bases from J; bases unmatched to any gene: 3. CDR3 residues: CSVDRGHTEAFF. In nucleotides, the CDR3 is TGCAGCGTCGACAGGGGCCACACTGAAGCTTTCTTT.

The genes are TRBV5-4 and TRBJ2-1, with 8 bases matching TRBD1. With V trimmed by 4 bases and J by 4 bases, 10 bases remained unmatched. CDR1 SGHNT and CDR2 YYREEE come from the germline V gene (reference sequence). This CDR3 spans 16 amino acids. The CDR3 loop is CASSPARQGKYNEQFF. The CDR3, as DNA: TGTGCCAGCAGCCCCGCTCGACAGGGGAAATACAATGAGCAGTTCTTC.

This chain links TRBV5-1 with TRBJ2-2; TRBD2 matches at 9 bases. The V gene end was trimmed by 4 bases and the J gene end by 3 bases; junction bases not matched to a gene: 4. CDR3 length equals 15 residues. Germline loops: CDR1 SGHRS, CDR2 YFSETQ. Here the CDR3 reads CASSAGLADTGELFF. The CDR3 nucleotides read TGCGCCAGCAGCGCGGGACTAGCTGACACCGGGGAGCTGTTTTTT.

V gene TRBV7-3 combines with J gene TRBJ2-5, with a tentative D call TRBD1 (5 bases). V shed 5 bases and J shed 0 bases, with 13 bases lying between them. Germline V gives CDR1 SGHTA, CDR2 FQGTGA. This CDR3 spans 15 amino acids. CDR3 coding DNA: TGTGCCAGCAGCGCCCAGGGTGGAGACCAAGAGACCCAGTACTTC. Translated, it gives CASSAQGGDQETQYF.

J is TRBJ2-5 and V is TRBV19, with D perhaps matching TRBD2 (6 bases). The germline CDR1 and CDR2 sequences are LNHDA and SQIVND (reference sequence). Trimming left V 0 bases short and J 5 bases short, with 16 bases between. The CDR3 runs to 16 residues. This CDR3 reads CASSIDSWGRGETQYF. The CDR3 nucleotides read TGTGCCAGTAGTATAGACAGCTGGGGCCGGGGGGAGACCCAGTACTTC.

This clone was recorded only once. This sequence joins TRBV5-4 and TRBJ2-5, with a tentative D call TRBD1 (6 bases). The CDR3 consists of 13 residues. CDR1 and CDR2 from the germline V gene are SGHNT and YYREEE (reference sequence). Trimming pared 0 bases from V and 5 bases from J, leaving 8 bases between. The CDR3 region has the DNA TGTGCCAGCAGCTTGGCTGGGGGCGAGACCCAGTACTTC. Translated, it gives CASSLAGGETQYF.

The rearrangement joins TRBV28 to TRBJ1-1, with D unresolved. Germline CDR1 and CDR2: MDHEN and SYDVKM. V gave up 2 bases and J gave up 5 bases, with 12 bases separating them. The CDR3 has 14 amino acids. CDR3 DNA: TGTGCCAGCAGTTTAAATGACCGGGTGACTGAAGCTTTCTTT. It encodes CASSLNDRVTEAFF. Drawing the rest from reference TRBV28 and TRBJ1-1, the complete variable domain is DVKVTQSSRYLVKRTGEKVFLECVQDMDHENMFWYRQDPGLGLRLIYFSYDVKMKEKGDIPEGYSVSREKKERFSLILESASTNQTSMYLCASSLNDRVTEAFFGQGTRLTVV.

The gene calls are TRBV19 and TRBJ1-1; 7 nucleotides agree with TRBD1. Germline V gene sequence: CDR1 LNHDA, CDR2 SQIVND (reference sequence). With 7 bases clipped from V and 5 bases from J, the junction kept 7 bases outside the gene matches. This CDR3 has 13 residues. In DNA, the CDR3 is TGTGCCAGTAAAACAGGGGTATATACTGAAGCTTTCTTT. Translating gives CASKTGVYTEAFF.

This chain uses TRBV19 with TRBJ2-2; the D gene is possibly TRBD2 (7 bases). V gave up 6 bases and J gave up 5 bases, with 19 bases separating them. CDR1 and CDR2 (germline): LNHDA, SQIVND (reference sequence). CDR3 length equals 16 residues. The CDR3 protein is CASRGGQTQGTGELFF. CDR3 sequence (DNA): TGTGCCAGTAGGGGGGGGCAAACCCAAGGAACCGGGGAGCTGTTTTTT. Full variable domain (outside the CDR3, taken from reference TRBV19 and TRBJ2-2): DGGITQSPKYLFRKEGQNVTLSCEQNLNHDAMYWYRQDPGQGLRLIYYSQIVNDFQKGDIAEGYSVSREKKESFPLTVTSAQKNPTAFYLCASRGGQTQGTGELFFGEGSRLTVL.

This chain links TRBV30 with TRBJ1-2; 8 bases line up with TRBD1. This CDR3 spans 15 amino acids. CDR1 is GTSNPN, CDR2 SVGIG, per germline (reference sequence). Trimming took 5 bases from V and 4 from J; bases not matched to a gene: 12. The CDR3 nucleotides are TGTGCCTGGCGGCCGCAGGACAGGGTCATCTATGGCTACACCTTC. This sequence encodes CAWRPQDRVIYGYTF.

This sequence joins TRBV24-1 and TRBJ1-5; 7 nucleotides agree with TRBD1. This CDR3 region has 16 residues. The trim removed 3 bases at V and 7 bases at J, leaving 11 bases unmatched. CDR1 is KGHDR and CDR2 is SFDVKD in the germline V gene. The CDR3 spells CATSDAPGGYDQPQHF. In DNA form, the CDR3 reads TGTGCCACCAGTGATGCCCCAGGGGGGTACGACCAGCCCCAGCATTTT.

The chain uses TRBV27 and TRBJ2-2; D possibly corresponds to TRBD1 (5 bases). V was clipped by 5 bases and J by 2 bases, with 12 bases between them. The V gene's germline CDR1 is MNHEY and CDR2 SMNVEV (reference sequence). The CDR3 sequence is 15 residues long. The CDR3 reads CASSPITGNTGELFF. CDR3 nucleotides: TGTGCCAGCAGTCCCATTACAGGAAACACCGGGGAGCTGTTTTTT.

The chain has TRBV19 and TRBJ1-5, with 7 bases identical to TRBD1. Per germline, CDR1 LNHDA and CDR2 SQIVND (reference sequence). V lost 3 bases to trimming and J lost 4 bases; unmatched junction nucleotides: 9. The length of the CDR3 is 16 residues. The CDR3 nucleotides read TGTGCCAGTAGTATTTTTGCGGGACAGAAGAATCAGCCCCAGCATTTT. Translation: CASSIFAGQKNQPQHF. The full variable domain, its missing parts supplied by reference TRBV19 and TRBJ1-5, is DGGITQSPKYLFRKEGQNVTLSCEQNLNHDAMYWYRQDPGQGLRLIYYSQIVNDFQKGDIAEGYSVSREKKESFPLTVTSAQKNPTAFYLCASSIFAGQKNQPQHFGDGTRLSIL.

The chain couples TRBV28 to TRBJ1-3, with D possibly being TRBD1 (5 bases). Germline V gene sequence: CDR1 MDHEN, CDR2 SYDVKM. V was shortened by 3 bases and J by 0 bases, with 15 bases between the two germline ends. This CDR3 is 17 amino acids long. CDR3 region: CASSFADSRSSGNTIYF. CDR3 in DNA: TGTGCCAGCAGTTTCGCCGACAGCCGTTCCTCTGGAAACACCATATATTTT.

A single count supports this clone. The chain employs TRBV5-6 and TRBJ1-2; 8 bases match TRBD1. Looked up from germline, CDR1 is SGHDT and CDR2 is YYEEEE. The J segment lost 9 bases and the V segment lost 4 bases, leaving 11 bases of the junction unmatched. CDR3 length: 14 amino acids. CDR3: CASSAQGARKSYTF. The DNA for the CDR3 is TGTGCCAGCAGCGCTCAGGGGGCCCGTAAGAGCTACACCTTC.

CDR3 in amino acids: CASSEGGNYGYTF. CDR3 nucleotide sequence: TGTGCCAGCTCCGAGGGGGGGAACTATGGCTACACCTTC. This chain connects TRBV18 to TRBJ1-2; possible D gene TRBD1, 6 bases. The CDR3 spans 13 residues. The germline CDR1 and CDR2 sequences are KGHSH and LQKENI. V was clipped by 6 bases and J by 2 bases, with 10 bases between them.

V and J are TRBV27 and TRBJ2-2; 9 bases map to TRBD2. V dropped 5 bases and J dropped 7; count of bases not matched to a gene: 8. CDR1 is MNHEY and CDR2 is SMNVEV in the germline V gene (reference sequence). The CDR3 spans 15 residues. Here the CDR3 reads CASSLREGWVGELFF. For the CDR3, the DNA is TGTGCCAGCAGTCTGCGGGAGGGCTGGGTCGGGGAGCTGTTTTTT.

The V call is TRBV4-2, the J call TRBJ1-1; a possible D gene is TRBD1 (6 bases). V was cut by 3 bases and J by 4 bases, with 15 bases left in between. CDR1 and CDR2 (germline): LGHNA, YNFKEQ. The CDR3 consists of 15 residues. CDR3 bases: TGTGCCAGCAGCCAGAGGACAGACCTTTTCACTGAAGCTTTCTTT. This codes for CASSQRTDLFTEAFF.

The J gene is TRBJ2-3, the V gene TRBV20-1, with 9 bases that match TRBD2. CDR1 is DFQATT, CDR2 SNEGSKA, per germline (reference sequence). V was pared by 3 bases and J by 0 bases, with 10 bases of the junction left unmatched. This CDR3 comprises 17 residues. CDR3 loop: CSASRSGGRVSTDTQYF. The DNA of the CDR3 is TGCAGTGCTAGTCGAAGCGGGGGGCGCGTTAGCACAGATACGCAGTATTTT.

The genes are TRBV5-1 and TRBJ1-1; a possible D gene is TRBD1 (5 bases). CDR3 length equals 14 residues. Germline CDR1 reads SGHRS; CDR2 reads YFSETQ. The germline V and J ends were trimmed by 0 bases and 1 base, with 7 bases remaining between them. The CDR3 loop reads CASSLVGANTEAFF. The CDR3 DNA reads as TGCGCCAGCAGCTTGGTAGGGGCGAACACTGAAGCTTTCTTT.